The next 18 T cell receptor beta chains were all read from a single sample in a study of blood T cells in healthy people across ages. Then a second PCR, running roughly 6 to 11 cycles, was carried out with a sample-barcoded 5' primer and a J-beta primer mix. In TCRdb, the 5' RACE reads were re-called with MiXCR into one record per CDR3 protein. The profile shows roughly 800,000 distinct CDR3 sequences, 35% to 40% of them singletons. The sequenced sample was blood. Receptors were obtained from a man aged 18 to 30 in good health.

The chain couples TRBV6-2 or TRBV6-3 to TRBJ2-7; perhaps TRBD2 as D (5 bases). This CDR3 is 17 amino acids long. Trimming stripped 0 bases from V and 7 bases from J, with 22 bases between. From germline, CDR1 is MNHEY and CDR2 SVGEGT. The CDR3 nucleotides are TGTGCCAGCAGTTACTCCAGCGAAGGACTTATAAACAATGAGCAGTACTTC. The encoded protein is CASSYSSEGLINNEQYF.

This clonotype was counted at least ten times. This rearrangement joins TRBV10-3 to TRBJ2-7; D unresolved. The CDR3 covers 16 residues. Germline lookup yields CDR1 ENHRY and CDR2 SYGVKD. The V end was cut by 0 bases, the J end by 3 bases, with 15 bases between. In DNA form, the CDR3 reads TGTGCCATCAGTGAGTCGATCAGGCGGAAAGACTACGAGCAGTACTTC. Translating it yields CAISESIRRKDYEQYF.

This clonotype was counted only a few times. The chain uses TRBV20-1 and TRBJ1-2; D gene uncertain. Trimming took 3 bases from V and 1 from J, leaving 9 bases between them. The CDR3 sequence is 13 residues long. Per the germline V gene, CDR1 is DFQATT and CDR2 is SNEGSKA (reference sequence). The DNA of the CDR3 is TGCAGTGCTAGTGTTATCGATAACTATGGCTACACCTTC. Its protein product is CSASVIDNYGYTF.

Points on this clonotype: A far bigger clonotype differs at one base, so this is likely a read error. The chain recombines TRBV7-2 with TRBJ2-1; a weak D match, TRBD1 (6 bases). V was clipped by 4 bases and J by 7 bases, with 8 bases between them. Germline lookup yields CDR1 SGHTA and CDR2 FQGNSA. The length of the CDR3 is 12 residues. The CDR3 nucleotides are TGTGCCAGCAGCTACAGGGAGAATGAGCAGTTCTTC. This translates into CASSYRENEQFF. Full variable domain (outside the CDR3, taken from reference TRBV7-2 and TRBJ2-1): GAGVSQSPSNKVTEKGKDVELRCDPISGHTALYWYRQSLGQGLEFLIYFQGNSAPDKSGLPSDRFSAERTGGSVSTLTIQRTQQEDSAVYLCASSYRENEQFFGPGTRLTVL.

The rearrangement uses TRBV10-3 and TRBJ1-1; the D is unclear. The V and J ends lost 4 bases and 1 base respectively, with 4 bases between them. The germline CDR1 and CDR2 sequences are ENHRY and SYGVKD. The length of the CDR3 is 12 residues. CDR3 sequence: CAISGENTEAFF. The CDR3 region has the DNA TGTGCCATCAGTGGAGAGAACACTGAAGCTTTCTTT.

The chain recombines TRBV5-1 with TRBJ2-7; D is unclear. V lost 10 bases and J lost 0, with 17 bases in between. CDR3 length: 14 residues. Per the germline V gene, CDR1 is SGHRS and CDR2 is YFSETQ. The CDR3 here is CAARVGPSSYEQYF. DNA of the CDR3: TGCGCCGCCCGTGTTGGGCCGAGCTCCTACGAGCAGTACTTC.

The sample holds many counts of this clonotype. This chain connects TRBV12-5 to TRBJ2-5, with D unresolved. This CDR3 has 14 residues. The germline CDR1 and CDR2 sequences are LGHNT and FRNRAP. V was clipped by 5 bases and J by 2 bases, with 12 bases between them. CDR3 protein: CASGTIRTQETQYF. CDR3 bases: TGTGCTAGTGGTACCATCCGGACGCAAGAGACCCAGTACTTC.

This clonotype was seen once. The J gene is TRBJ2-4, the V gene TRBV5-1; possibly TRBD1 for D (5 bases). The CDR3 spans 15 residues. Trimming pared 0 bases from V and 4 bases from J, leaving 11 bases between. CDR1 is SGHRS and CDR2 is YFSETQ in the germline V gene. The CDR3 loop reads CASSLEGYGKNIQYF. DNA of the CDR3: TGCGCCAGCAGCTTGGAGGGGTATGGGAAAAACATTCAGTACTTC.

The table lists this clonotype with a few counts. This sequence joins TRBV10-3 and TRBJ2-3; 8 bases line up with TRBD2. The CDR3 runs 13 residues. Germline values: CDR1 ENHRY, CDR2 SYGVKD. Trimming at V came to 5 bases and at J to 4 bases, leaving 2 bases not matched to a gene. The CDR3, as DNA: TGTGCCATCAGTACGGGGGGGCCAGATACGCAGTATTTT. Translating it yields CAISTGGPDTQYF.

The chain joins TRBV12-3 or TRBV12-4 to TRBJ1-1; D gene ambiguous. This CDR3 contains 13 residues. Trimming cost V 9 bases and J 2 bases, with 13 bases left between them. As DNA, the CDR3 is TGTGCCAGTTCGAGCCTTTATAACACTGAAGCTTTCTTT. It encodes CASSSLYNTEAFF.

This clonotype came up a few times. In DNA form, the CDR3 reads TGTGCCAGCAGCTATACCGACGGTAGCAATGAGCAGTTCTTC. Translating gives CASSYTDGSNEQFF. This chain links TRBV7-2 with TRBJ2-1; D is undetermined. The CDR3 extends over 14 amino acids. Germline CDR1 SGHTA, CDR2 FQGNSA. V was clipped by 4 bases and J by 6 bases, with 13 bases between them.

This clonotype came up a few times. V is TRBV5-1 and J is TRBJ2-1; no reliable D call. The V and J ends lost 0 bases and 3 bases respectively, with 10 bases between them. Germline V lookup: CDR1 SGHRS, CDR2 YFSETQ. CDR3 length equals 15 residues. The CDR3 reads CASSLEGPNYNEQFF. For the CDR3, the DNA is TGCGCCAGCAGCTTGGAGGGCCCAAACTACAATGAGCAGTTCTTC.

The chain has TRBV5-1 and TRBJ2-5; D not certain. The end of the DNA aligns better with TRBJ2-1, so the J call may be wrong. This CDR3 is built from 14 residues. The germline CDR1 and CDR2 sequences are SGHRS and YFSETQ. The chain's CDR3 is CASSFGSSQETQFF. CDR3 nucleotides: TGCGCCAGCAGCTTTGGCAGTTCCCAAGAGACCCAGTTCTTC.

The chain employs TRBV4-2 and TRBJ2-1, with D possibly being TRBD1 (6 bases). This CDR3 has 16 amino acids. V lost 3 bases, J lost 2 bases, and 14 bases lay in between. Germline-derived CDR1 and CDR2 are LGHNA and YNFKEQ. In nucleotides, the CDR3 is TGTGCCAGCAGCCAGACTACAGGGTTGGCCTACAATGAGCAGTTCTTC. Translation: CASSQTTGLAYNEQFF.

This clonotype was counted a few times. The genes are TRBV9 and TRBJ2-3; D remains unclear. Germline V gene lookup returns CDR1 SGDLS and CDR2 YYNGEE. Trimming took off 0 bases at V and 0 bases at J, with 11 bases between the two ends. The CDR3 runs 16 residues. CDR3 sequence reads: CASSVDAGHSTDTQYF. CDR3 DNA: TGTGCCAGCAGCGTAGATGCAGGTCATAGCACAGATACGCAGTATTTT.

This clonotype was recorded many times. The V gene is TRBV4-3, the J gene TRBJ2-7; TRBD1 might be the D (5 bases). Germline-derived CDR1 and CDR2 are LGHNA and YSLEER. The CDR3 covers 15 residues. Trimming took off 0 bases at V and 5 bases at J, with 14 bases between the two ends. CDR3 residues: CASSQDETGSDEQYF. In nucleotides, the CDR3 is TGCGCCAGCAGCCAAGATGAAACAGGATCGGACGAGCAGTACTTC.

The V call is TRBV7-2, the J call TRBJ1-6; 7 bases align to TRBD1. This CDR3 has 17 residues. CDR1 and CDR2 (germline): SGHTA, FQGNSA. V was clipped by 2 bases and J by 5 bases; unmatched bases: 9. The CDR3 DNA is TGTGCCAGCAGCTTAAACAGACAGGGCGTCGATAATTCACCCCTCCACTTT. It encodes CASSLNRQGVDNSPLHF.

The rearrangement uses TRBV7-2 and TRBJ2-2; 10 bases agree with TRBD2. The CDR3 totals 16 residues. Germline V gene data show CDR1 as SGHTA and CDR2 as FQGNSA. With V trimmed by 2 bases and J by 6 bases, 6 bases remained unmatched. The CDR3 bases are TGTGCCAGCAGCTTACTAGCGGGGGCCCCTCCCGGGGAGCTGTTTTTT. Amino acids: CASSLLAGAPPGELFF.